Below are 8 T cell receptor beta chains sequenced from a single sample in a study of PD-1 blockade in classical Hodgkin lymphoma. Patients all relapsed after autologous stem cell transplantation, and there was variation in brentuximab vedotin exposure. Some clones are missing from TCRdb's copy, which holds only in-frame ones; the method was immunoSEQ multiplex PCR. The repertoire holds under 60,000 clones, with about three quarters as singletons. Sequenced here: peripheral blood mononuclear cells (PBMCs), sampled at baseline. Receptors were obtained from a human donor with classical Hodgkin lymphoma.

The genes are TRBV15 and TRBJ1-4, with D uncertain. Germline values: CDR1 LNHNV, CDR2 YYDKDF (reference sequence). The CDR3 is 15 amino acids. The V gene lost 0 bases and the J gene lost 7 bases, with 12 bases spanning the gap. The CDR3 is CATSREETDAEKLFF. The DNA of the CDR3 is TGTGCCACCAGCAGAGAGGAAACCGATGCTGAAAAACTGTTTTTT.

The V call is TRBV19, the J call TRBJ2-7; 7 bases are shared with TRBD1. Germline CDR1 and CDR2: LNHDA and SQIVND (reference sequence). There are 15 residues in the CDR3. The J segment lost 6 bases and the V segment lost 3 bases, leaving 11 bases of the junction unmatched. In DNA form, the CDR3 reads TGTGCCAGTAGTATTTGGTTCGGGACAGAATCCGAGCAGTACTTC. Translation gives CASSIWFGTESEQYF.

This clone was detected a few times. The rearrangement links TRBV4-2 to TRBJ1-1; 8 positions agree with TRBD1. This CDR3 is 14 amino acids long. Germline V gene data show CDR1 as LGHNA and CDR2 as YNFKEQ. V shed 2 bases, J shed 4 bases, and the junction held 3 bases outside the gene matches. The CDR3 sequence: CASSQYRGITEAFF. The CDR3 nucleotides are TGTGCCAGCAGCCAATACAGGGGGATCACTGAAGCTTTCTTT.

The chain is built from TRBV4-2 and TRBJ2-2, with TRBD2 matching over 10 bases. After removal of 3 bases from V and 2 bases from J, the junction contained 12 bases not matched to a gene. Germline V gene sequence: CDR1 LGHNA, CDR2 YNFKEQ. This CDR3 region has 19 residues. Here the CDR3 DNA reads TGTGCCAGCAGCCATCTTATAGCGGGGGGAATCCCTAACACCGGGGAGCTGTTTTTT. It is translated as CASSHLIAGGIPNTGELFF.

V and J are TRBV19 and TRBJ1-5; 7 bases fit TRBD1. Per germline, CDR1 LNHDA and CDR2 SQIVND (reference sequence). Losses at the gene ends were 6 bases for V and 4 bases for J; bases not matched to a gene: 12. This CDR3 spans 16 amino acids. In DNA, the CDR3 is TGTGCCAGTAGGCTCGGACAAGGGGGCCCTAATCAGCCCCAGCATTTT. This encodes CASRLGQGGPNQPQHF.

V is TRBV23-1 and J is TRBJ2-1; 9 nucleotides agree with TRBD2. TRBV23-1 is classed as an ORF, of uncertain function. The V gene end was trimmed by 7 bases and the J gene end by 7 bases; junction bases not matched to a gene: 17. This CDR3 has 17 amino acids. Here the CDR3 reads CASTQGLAGGVGNEQFF. CDR3 coding DNA: TGCGCCAGCACCCAAGGATTGGCGGGGGGGGTCGGAAATGAGCAGTTCTTC.

This clone was counted only a few times. J is TRBJ2-1 and V is TRBV19; TRBD2 agrees at 7 bases. Germline V gene data show CDR1 as LNHDA and CDR2 as SQIVND (reference sequence). The CDR3 sequence is 15 residues long. Trimming at V came to 0 bases and at J to 3 bases, leaving 2 bases not matched to a gene. CDR3 sequence: CASSIDTGGYNEQFF. In DNA, the CDR3 is TGTGCCAGTAGTATAGATACGGGGGGCTACAATGAGCAGTTCTTC.

The CDR3 sequence is CASSFTPTGGNTEAFF. The CDR3 coding sequence is TGTGCCAGCAGCTTTACACCGACAGGGGGGAACACTGAAGCTTTCTTT. The rearrangement joins TRBV7-9 to TRBJ1-1; the match to TRBD1 covers 9 bases. The CDR3 covers 16 residues. The V and J ends lost 3 bases and 1 base, in that order; junction bases with no gene match: 6. Germline CDR1 and CDR2: SEHNR and FQNEAQ (reference sequence).